The 5 T cell receptor beta chains reported below all come from one sample, sequenced in a study of precursors of human CD4 cytotoxic T cells. TCRdb reprocessed the reads via MiXCR and lists one record per CDR3 protein. This table holds roughly 500 distinct CDR3 sequences, about 15% found once. Sorted CD4+ central memory, effector memory, IL-7R-high TEMRA and IL-7R-negative TEMRA cells underwent bulk UMI sequencing. The specimen was memory CD4+ T cells from blood (PBMCs). These receptors were collected from a human donor in good health.

This clonotype came up a few times. The chain carries TRBV11-3 and TRBJ1-5; the match to TRBD1 covers 10 bases. The germline V gene encodes CDR1 SGHNT and CDR2 YENEEA. The V and J ends lost 7 bases and 1 base, in that order; junction bases with no gene match: 10. The CDR3 has 17 amino acids. CDR3 in amino acids: CASTLRDRGLSNQPQHF. The CDR3 nucleotides are TGTGCCAGCACACTCCGGGACAGGGGTCTAAGCAATCAGCCCCAGCATTTT.

The chain uses TRBV7-2 and TRBJ2-7; 12 nucleotides align to TRBD2. Germline V CDR1 and CDR2: SGHTA, FQGNSA. Unmatched junction bases numbered 4, after V lost 4 bases and J lost 0 bases. The CDR3 has 16 amino acids. The CDR3 nucleotides read TGTGCCAGCAGCTCTTGGACTAGCGGGAACTCCTACGAGCAGTACTTC. Residues: CASSSWTSGNSYEQYF.

The V call is TRBV18, the J call TRBJ2-3; perhaps TRBD2 as D (5 bases). This CDR3 spans 16 amino acids. Trimming took off 2 bases at V and 0 bases at J, with 12 bases between the two ends. Germline assignment: CDR1 KGHSH and CDR2 LQKENI. CDR3 loop: CASSPYQRTSTDTQYF. CDR3 in DNA: TGTGCCAGCTCACCATACCAGCGGACTAGCACAGATACGCAGTATTTT.

This chain connects TRBV24-1 to TRBJ2-1, with 10 bases lining up with TRBD2. The V segment lost 3 bases and the J segment 2 bases; nucleotides outside the gene matches: 6. Germline CDR1 is KGHDR and CDR2 is SFDVKD. CDR3 length: 17 amino acids. CDR3: CATSDPNSGRTYNEQFF. DNA of the CDR3: TGTGCCACCAGTGATCCGAATAGCGGGAGGACCTACAATGAGCAGTTCTTC.

V is TRBV12-3 or TRBV12-4 and J is TRBJ2-1; D is perhaps TRBD2 (7 bases). V was clipped by 2 bases and J by 9 bases, with 11 bases between them. This CDR3 is built from 13 residues. CDR3: CASSLRGEGEQFF. The CDR3, as DNA: TGTGCCAGCAGTTTAAGGGGGGAGGGTGAGCAGTTCTTC.